This record covers a single TCR beta chain. The same CDR3 is also encoded by other DNA sequences in this sample. This sample was taken from a study of shared clonotypes between healthy human individuals. The authors split each subset's genomic DNA evenly across several immunoSEQ plates. As originally analysed: Junction-only sequences without quality scores came from ImmunoSEQ, so filtering differed. Method: immunoSEQ multiplex PCR; TCRdb's copy keeps in-frame clones and lacks some. V, J and clone size reflect that table, while D and trimming were determined from the DNA. The sample includes approximately 2,000,000 clones, approximately 92% of them seen just once. In the naive CD8 group, cells lacked CD45RO and were positively selected for CCR7, so terminally differentiated effector memory CD45RA+ cells were left out. Healthy HIV-negative adults with no recent acute infections or vaccinations were recruited as donors.

The sequenced sample was naive CD8+ T cells from PBMCs. The receptor was isolated from a man aged 18 to 30 in good health. Some clones in this sample may be carry-over from other donors' samples.

The CDR3 region is CASSQETGGPYEQYF. The CDR3, as DNA: TGCGCCAGCAGCCAAGAAACAGGGGGTCCCTACGAGCAGTACTTC. The chain combines TRBV4-1 with TRBJ2-7; 8 nucleotides line up with TRBD1. Germline V gene data show CDR1 as MGHRA and CDR2 as YSYEKL. With 0 bases clipped from V and 2 bases from J, the junction kept 3 bases outside the gene matches. The CDR3 is 15 residues long.